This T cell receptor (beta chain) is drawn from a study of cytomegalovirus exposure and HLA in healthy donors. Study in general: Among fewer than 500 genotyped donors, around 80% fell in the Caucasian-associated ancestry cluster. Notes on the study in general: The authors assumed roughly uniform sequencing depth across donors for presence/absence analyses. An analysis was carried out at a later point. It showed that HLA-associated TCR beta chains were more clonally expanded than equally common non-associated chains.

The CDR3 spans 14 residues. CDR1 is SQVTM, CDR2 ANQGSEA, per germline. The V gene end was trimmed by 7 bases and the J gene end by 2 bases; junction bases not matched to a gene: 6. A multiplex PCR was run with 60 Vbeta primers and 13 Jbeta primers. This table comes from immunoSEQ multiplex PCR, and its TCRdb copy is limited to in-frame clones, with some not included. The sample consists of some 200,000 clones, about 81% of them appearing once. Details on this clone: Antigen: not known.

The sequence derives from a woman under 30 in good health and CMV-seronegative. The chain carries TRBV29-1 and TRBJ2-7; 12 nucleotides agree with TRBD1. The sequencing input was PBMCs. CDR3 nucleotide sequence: TGCAGCGCCACCGGGACAGGGGGCCCCTACGAGCAGTACTTC. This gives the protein CSATGTGGPYEQYF.